This entry is about one T cell receptor (beta chain). The data were produced by immunoSEQ multiplex PCR, yet TCRdb's version contains in-frame clones alone and is incomplete. The sample yields around 40,000 clones, roughly 90% seen once. V shed 1 base and J 3 bases; nucleotides not matched to a gene: 7. Germline CDR1 is SGHTA and CDR2 is FQGNSA. The CDR3 sequence is 16 residues long. These data come from a study of T cell changes during pregnancy in multiple sclerosis. The specimen comprised CD4+ T cells from peripheral blood mononuclear cells, sampled before pregnancy. The chain has TRBV7-2 and TRBJ2-3; 7 bases map to TRBD2. The sequence derives from a female donor with multiple sclerosis, enrolled in a pregnancy study. CDR3 residues: CASSLEWGAGTDTQYF. CDR3 coding DNA: TGTGCCAGCAGCTTAGAATGGGGAGCGGGGACAGATACGCAGTATTTT.